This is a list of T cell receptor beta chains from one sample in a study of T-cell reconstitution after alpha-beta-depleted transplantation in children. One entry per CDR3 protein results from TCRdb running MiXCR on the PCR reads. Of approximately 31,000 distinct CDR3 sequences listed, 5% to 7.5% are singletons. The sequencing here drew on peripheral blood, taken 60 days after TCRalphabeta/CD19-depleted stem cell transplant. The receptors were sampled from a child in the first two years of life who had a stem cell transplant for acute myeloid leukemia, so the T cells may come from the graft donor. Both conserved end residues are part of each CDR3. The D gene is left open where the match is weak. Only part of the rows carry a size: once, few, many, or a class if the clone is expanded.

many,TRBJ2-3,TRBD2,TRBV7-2,TGTGCCAGCAGGGCTGCTAGCGGGAGTCGGACAGATACGCAGTATTTT,CASRAASGSRTDTQYF
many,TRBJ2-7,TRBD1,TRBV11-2,TGTGCCAGCATTGTCGGGACAGGGGGTCGTTACGAGCAGTACTTC,CASIVGTGGRYEQYF
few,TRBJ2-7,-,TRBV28,TGTGCCAGCAGCCCGGAGGGGGGCCTTCTCACCTACGAGCAGTACTTC,CASSPEGGLLTYEQYF
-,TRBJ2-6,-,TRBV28,TGTGCCAGCAGCCCAGGGATCTTTACTGGGGCCAACGTCCTGACTTTC,CASSPGIFTGANVLTF
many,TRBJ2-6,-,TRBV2,TGTGCCAGCAGTGAAGCGGCTTGGCCCAACGTCCTGACTTTC,CASSEAAWPNVLTF
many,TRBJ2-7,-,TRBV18,TGTGCCAGCTCACCGCGGGATTACCACGAGCAGTACTTC,CASSPRDYHEQYF
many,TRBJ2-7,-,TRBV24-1,TGTGCCACCAGTGATAAGAAGGATCCCTCCTACGAGCAGTACTTC,CATSDKKDPSYEQYF
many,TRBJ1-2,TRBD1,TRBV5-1,TGCGCCAGCAGTAATCGACAGGGGCGACCAGAAGGCTACACCTTC,CASSNRQGRPEGYTF
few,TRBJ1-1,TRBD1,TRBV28,TGTGCCAGCAGTTTAAGGACAGGGATTAGGAACACTGAAGCTTTCTTT,CASSLRTGIRNTEAFF
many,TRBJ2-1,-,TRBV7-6,TGTGCCAGCAGCTTTTTGGGGAAACCCTACAATGAGCAGTTCTTC,CASSFLGKPYNEQFF
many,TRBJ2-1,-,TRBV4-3,TGCGCCAGCAGCCAAGTGAACACCCCGGGGCATGAGCAGTTCTTC,CASSQVNTPGHEQFF
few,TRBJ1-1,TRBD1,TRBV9,TGTGCCAGCAGCGCCGGGACAGGGGGGGACACTGAAGCTTTCTTT,CASSAGTGGDTEAFF